The present TCR beta chain was sequenced within a study of T cell changes during pregnancy in multiple sclerosis. Here immunoSEQ multiplex PCR was the method, and the copy in TCRdb shows in-frame clones only, minus some. The data show roughly 93,000 clones, approximately 92% seen once. Germline trimming cut 5 bases from V and 5 bases from J; bases unmatched to any gene: 7. Germline CDR1 is LNHDA and CDR2 is SQIVND (reference sequence). This CDR3 is 15 amino acids long. The sample consisted of peripheral blood, taken after pregnancy. This receptor was obtained from a female donor with multiple sclerosis, enrolled in a pregnancy study. The chain employs TRBV19 and TRBJ2-2; 8 positions agree with TRBD2. This CDR3 is CASSLSGEPTGELFF. CDR3 nucleotides: TGTGCCAGTAGTCTTAGCGGGGAACCGACCGGGGAGCTGTTTTTT.